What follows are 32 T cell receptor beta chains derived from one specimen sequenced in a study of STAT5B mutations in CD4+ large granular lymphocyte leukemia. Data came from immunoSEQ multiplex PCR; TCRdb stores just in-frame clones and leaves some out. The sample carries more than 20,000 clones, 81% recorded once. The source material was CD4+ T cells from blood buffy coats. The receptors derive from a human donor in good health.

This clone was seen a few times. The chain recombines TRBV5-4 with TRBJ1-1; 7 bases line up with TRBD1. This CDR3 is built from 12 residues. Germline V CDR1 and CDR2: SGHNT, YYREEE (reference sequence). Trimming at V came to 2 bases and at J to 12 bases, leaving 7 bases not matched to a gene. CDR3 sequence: CASSFGQAETFF. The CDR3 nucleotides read TGTGCCAGCAGCTTCGGACAGGCGGAGACTTTCTTT.

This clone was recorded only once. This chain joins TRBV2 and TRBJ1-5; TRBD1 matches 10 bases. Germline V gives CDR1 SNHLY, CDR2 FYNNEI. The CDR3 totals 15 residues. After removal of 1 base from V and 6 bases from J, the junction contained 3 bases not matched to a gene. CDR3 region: CASSEGQGATQPQHF. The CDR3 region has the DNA TGTGCCAGCAGTGAAGGACAGGGGGCGACTCAGCCCCAGCATTTT.

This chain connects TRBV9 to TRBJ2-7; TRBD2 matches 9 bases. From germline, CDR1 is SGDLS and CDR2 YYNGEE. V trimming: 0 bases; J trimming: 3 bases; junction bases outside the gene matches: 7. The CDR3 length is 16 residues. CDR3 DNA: TGTGCCAGCAGCGTAGGCCCCGCTAGCGGGGACTACGAGCAGTACTTC. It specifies CASSVGPASGDYEQYF.

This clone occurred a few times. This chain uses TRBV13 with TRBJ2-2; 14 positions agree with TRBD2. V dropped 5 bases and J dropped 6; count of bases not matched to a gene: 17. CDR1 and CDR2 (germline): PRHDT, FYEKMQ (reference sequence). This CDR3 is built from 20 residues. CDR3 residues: CASSTNTPGLAGDRAGELFF. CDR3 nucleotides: TGTGCCAGCAGCACGAACACCCCGGGACTAGCGGGAGATCGGGCCGGGGAGCTGTTTTTT.

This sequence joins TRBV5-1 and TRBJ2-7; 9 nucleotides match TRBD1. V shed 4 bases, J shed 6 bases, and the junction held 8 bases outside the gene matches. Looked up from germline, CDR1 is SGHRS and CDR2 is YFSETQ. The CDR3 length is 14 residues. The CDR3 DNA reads TGCGCCAGCAGCCCGTTCGGACAGGGGAGCGAGCAGTACGTC. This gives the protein CASSPFGQGSEQYV.

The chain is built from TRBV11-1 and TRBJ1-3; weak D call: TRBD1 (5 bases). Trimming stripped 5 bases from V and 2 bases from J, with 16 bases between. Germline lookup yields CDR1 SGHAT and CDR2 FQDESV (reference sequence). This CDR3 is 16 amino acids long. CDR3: CASSLPRGGPGNTIYF. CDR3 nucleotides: TGTGCCAGCAGCCTCCCCCGCGGGGGTCCTGGAAACACCATATATTTT.

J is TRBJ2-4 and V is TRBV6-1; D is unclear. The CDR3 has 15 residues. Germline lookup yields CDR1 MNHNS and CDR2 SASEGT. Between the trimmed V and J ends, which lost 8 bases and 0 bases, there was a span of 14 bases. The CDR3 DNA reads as TGTGCCAGCCGCATTGGCGGAGTAGCCAAAAACATTCAGTACTTC. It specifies CASRIGGVAKNIQYF.

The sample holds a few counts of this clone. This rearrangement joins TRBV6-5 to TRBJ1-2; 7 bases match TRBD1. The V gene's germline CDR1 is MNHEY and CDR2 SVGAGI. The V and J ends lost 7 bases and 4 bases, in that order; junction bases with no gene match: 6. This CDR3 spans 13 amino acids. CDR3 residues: CASTDNRGYGYTF. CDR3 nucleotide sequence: TGTGCCAGCACCGATAACAGGGGCTATGGCTACACCTTC.

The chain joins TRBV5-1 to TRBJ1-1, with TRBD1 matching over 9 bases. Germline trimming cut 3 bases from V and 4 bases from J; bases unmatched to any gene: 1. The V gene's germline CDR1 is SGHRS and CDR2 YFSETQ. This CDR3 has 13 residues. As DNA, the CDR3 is TGCGCCAGCAGCTGGGGACAGGGCACTGAAGCTTTCTTT. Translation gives CASSWGQGTEAFF.

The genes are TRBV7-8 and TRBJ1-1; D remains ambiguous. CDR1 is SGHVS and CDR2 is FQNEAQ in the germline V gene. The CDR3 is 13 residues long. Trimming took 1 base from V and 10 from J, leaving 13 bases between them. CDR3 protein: CASSLESGVGAFF. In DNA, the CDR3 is TGTGCCAGCAGCTTAGAGAGTGGCGTAGGAGCTTTCTTT.

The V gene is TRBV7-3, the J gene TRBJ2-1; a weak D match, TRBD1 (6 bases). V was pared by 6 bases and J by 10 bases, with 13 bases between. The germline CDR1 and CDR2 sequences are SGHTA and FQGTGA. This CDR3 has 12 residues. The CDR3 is CASSPGAGEQFF. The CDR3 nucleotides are TGTGCCAGCAGTCCAGGGGCGGGCGAGCAGTTCTTC.

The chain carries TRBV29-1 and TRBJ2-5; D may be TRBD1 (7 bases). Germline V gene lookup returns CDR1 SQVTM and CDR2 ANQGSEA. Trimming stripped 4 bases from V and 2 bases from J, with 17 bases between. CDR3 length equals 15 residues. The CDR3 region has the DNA TGCAGCGTTGCAGGGGGGCAACACGAACAAGAGACCCAGTACTTC. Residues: CSVAGGQHEQETQYF.

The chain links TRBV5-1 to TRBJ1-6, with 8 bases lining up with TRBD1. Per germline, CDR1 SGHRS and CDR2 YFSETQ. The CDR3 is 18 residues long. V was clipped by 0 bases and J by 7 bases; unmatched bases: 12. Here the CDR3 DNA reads TGCGCCAGCAGCTTGGGAGCGGACAGGGCGGTTTACAATTCACCCCTCCACTTT. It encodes CASSLGADRAVYNSPLHF.

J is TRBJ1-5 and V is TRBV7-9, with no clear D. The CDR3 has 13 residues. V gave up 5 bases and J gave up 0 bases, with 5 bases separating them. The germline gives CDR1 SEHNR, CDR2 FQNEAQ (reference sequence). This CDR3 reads CASSPYSNQPQHF. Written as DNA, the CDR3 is TGTGCCAGCAGCCCGTATAGCAATCAGCCCCAGCATTTT.

DNA of the CDR3: TGTGCCAGCAGCTTAGGGGGTGCTAGCGGGAGAGACCTTACGCAGTATTTT. Translated: CASSLGGASGRDLTQYF. The chain uses TRBV7-9 and TRBJ2-3; 10 bases are shared with TRBD2. V lost 1 base, J lost 8 bases, and 12 bases stayed unmatched. Germline V lookup: CDR1 SEHNR, CDR2 FQNEAQ (reference sequence). The CDR3 totals 17 residues.

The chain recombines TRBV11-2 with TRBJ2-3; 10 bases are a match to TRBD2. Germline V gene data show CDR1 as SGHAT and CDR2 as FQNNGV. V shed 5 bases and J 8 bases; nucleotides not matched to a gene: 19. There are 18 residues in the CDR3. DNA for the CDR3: TGTGCCAGCAGCCCCCAAATTCCGGGACTAGCGACCGCAGCTACGCAGTATTTT. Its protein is CASSPQIPGLATAATQYF.

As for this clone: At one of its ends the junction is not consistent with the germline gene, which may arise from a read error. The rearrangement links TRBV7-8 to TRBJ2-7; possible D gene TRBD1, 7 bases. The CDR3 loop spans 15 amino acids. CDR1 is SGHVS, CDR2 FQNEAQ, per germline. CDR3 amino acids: CASSSATGTAPKKSF. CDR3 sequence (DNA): TGTGCCAGCAGCTCCGCGACAGGGACTGCGCCTAAAAAGTCCTTC.

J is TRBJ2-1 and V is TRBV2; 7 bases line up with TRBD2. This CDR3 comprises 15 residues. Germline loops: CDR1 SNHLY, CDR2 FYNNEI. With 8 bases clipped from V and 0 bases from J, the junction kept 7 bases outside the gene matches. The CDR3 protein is CASGPSGISYNEQFF. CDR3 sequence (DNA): TGTGCCAGCGGCCCAAGCGGGATCTCCTACAATGAGCAGTTCTTC.

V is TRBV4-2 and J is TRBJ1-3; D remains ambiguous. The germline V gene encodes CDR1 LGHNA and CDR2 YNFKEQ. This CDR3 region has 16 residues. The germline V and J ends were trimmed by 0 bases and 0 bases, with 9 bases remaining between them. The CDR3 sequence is CASSQERTSSGNTIYF. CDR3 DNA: TGTGCCAGCAGCCAAGAAAGGACGAGCTCTGGAAACACCATATATTTT.

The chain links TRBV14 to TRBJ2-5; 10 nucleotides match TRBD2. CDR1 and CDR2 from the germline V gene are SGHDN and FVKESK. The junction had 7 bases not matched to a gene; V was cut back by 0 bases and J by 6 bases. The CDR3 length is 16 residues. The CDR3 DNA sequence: TGTGCCAGCAGCCAAGATCCTAGCGGGGGTTATAAGACCCAGTACTTC. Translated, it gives CASSQDPSGGYKTQYF.

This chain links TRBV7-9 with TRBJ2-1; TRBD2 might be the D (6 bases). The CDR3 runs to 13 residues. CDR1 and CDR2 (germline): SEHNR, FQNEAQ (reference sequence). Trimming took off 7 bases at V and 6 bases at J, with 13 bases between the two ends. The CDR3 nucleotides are TGTGCCAGCAACCCTCTAGCGAGCAATGAGCAGTTCTTC. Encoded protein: CASNPLASNEQFF.

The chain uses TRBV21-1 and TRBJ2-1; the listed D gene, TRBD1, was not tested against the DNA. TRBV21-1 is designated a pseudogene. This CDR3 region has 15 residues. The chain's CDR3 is CASRIRQGPRDEQFF. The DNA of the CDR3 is TGTGCCAGCAGAATTCGACAGGGCCCCCGGGATGAGCAGTTCTTC.

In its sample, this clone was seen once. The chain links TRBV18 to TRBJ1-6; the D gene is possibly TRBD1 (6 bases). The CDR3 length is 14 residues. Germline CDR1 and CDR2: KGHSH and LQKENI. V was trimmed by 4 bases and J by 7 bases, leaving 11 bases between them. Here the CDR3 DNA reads TGTGCCAGCTCACTGGACAGCGCGAATTCACCCCTCCACTTT. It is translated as CASSLDSANSPLHF.

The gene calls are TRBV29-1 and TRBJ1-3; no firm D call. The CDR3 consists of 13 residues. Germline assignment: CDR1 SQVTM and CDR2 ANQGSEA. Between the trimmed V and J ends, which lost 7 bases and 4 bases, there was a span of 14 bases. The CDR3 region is CSGSGAVGNTIYF. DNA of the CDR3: TGCAGCGGGAGCGGTGCGGTAGGAAACACCATATATTTT. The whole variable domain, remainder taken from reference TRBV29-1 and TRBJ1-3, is SAVISQKPSRDICQRGTSLTIQCQVDSQVTMMFWYRQQPGQSLTLIATANQGSEATYESGFVIDKFPISRPNLTFSTLTVSNMSPEDSSIYLCSGSGAVGNTIYFGEGSWLTVV.

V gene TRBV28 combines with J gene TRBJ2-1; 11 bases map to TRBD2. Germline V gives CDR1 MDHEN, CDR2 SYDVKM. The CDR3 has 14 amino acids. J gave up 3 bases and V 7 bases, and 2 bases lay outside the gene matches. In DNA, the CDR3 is TGTGCCAGCACCCTAGCGGGAGGCTACAATGAGCAGTTCTTC. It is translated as CASTLAGGYNEQFF.

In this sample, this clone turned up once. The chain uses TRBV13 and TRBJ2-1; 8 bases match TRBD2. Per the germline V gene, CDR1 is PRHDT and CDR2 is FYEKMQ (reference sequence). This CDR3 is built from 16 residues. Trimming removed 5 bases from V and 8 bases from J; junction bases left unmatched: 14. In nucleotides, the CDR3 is TGTGCCAGCAGCCCCCCCCCTAGCGGGCCACACGATGAGCAGTTCTTC. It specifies CASSPPPSGPHDEQFF.

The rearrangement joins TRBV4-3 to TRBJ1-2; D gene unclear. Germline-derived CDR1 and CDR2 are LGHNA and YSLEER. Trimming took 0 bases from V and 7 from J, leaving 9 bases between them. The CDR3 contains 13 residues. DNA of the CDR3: TGCGCCAGCAGCCAAGAGGGGAAAGGTGGCTACACCTTC. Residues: CASSQEGKGGYTF.

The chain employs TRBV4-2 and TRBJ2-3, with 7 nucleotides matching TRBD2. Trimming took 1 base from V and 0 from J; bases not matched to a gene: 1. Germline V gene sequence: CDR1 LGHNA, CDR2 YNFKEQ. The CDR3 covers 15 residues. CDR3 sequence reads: CASSQGTRSTDTQYF. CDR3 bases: TGTGCCAGCAGCCAAGGGACTAGGAGCACAGATACGCAGTATTTT.

CDR3 sequence reads: CASSPTTSGGLGEQFF. DNA for the CDR3: TGCGCCAGCAGCCCAACTACTAGCGGGGGCCTGGGTGAGCAGTTCTTC. The chain combines TRBV5-1 with TRBJ2-1, with 11 bases that match TRBD2. This CDR3 contains 16 residues. Germline values: CDR1 SGHRS, CDR2 YFSETQ. The V segment lost 4 bases and the J segment 9 bases; nucleotides outside the gene matches: 12. Using reference TRBV5-1 and TRBJ2-1 for the parts outside the CDR3, the full variable domain is KAGVTQTPRYLIKTRGQQVTLSCSPISGHRSVSWYQQTPGQGLQFLFEYFSETQRNKGNFPGRFSGRQFSNSRSEMNVSTLELGDSALYLCASSPTTSGGLGEQFFGPGTRLTVL.

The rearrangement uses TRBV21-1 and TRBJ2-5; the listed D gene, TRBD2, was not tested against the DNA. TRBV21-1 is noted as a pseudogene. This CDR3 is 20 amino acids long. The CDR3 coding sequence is TGTGCCAGCAGCAAATCGCCAGGGACTAGCGGGAAGAGGTGCCAAGAGACCCAGTACTTC. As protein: CASSKSPGTSGKRCQETQYF.

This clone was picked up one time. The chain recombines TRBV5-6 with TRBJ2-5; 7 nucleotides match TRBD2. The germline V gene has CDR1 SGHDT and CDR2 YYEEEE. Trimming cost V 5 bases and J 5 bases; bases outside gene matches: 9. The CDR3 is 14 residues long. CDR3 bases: TGTGCCAGCAGTCGGGGGGAGGGCACCGAGACCCAGTACTTC. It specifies CASSRGEGTETQYF.

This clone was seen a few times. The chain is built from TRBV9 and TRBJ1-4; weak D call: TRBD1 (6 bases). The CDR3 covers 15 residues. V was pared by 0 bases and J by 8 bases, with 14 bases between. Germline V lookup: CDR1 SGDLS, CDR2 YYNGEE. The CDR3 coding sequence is TGTGCCAGCAGCGTAGATCAGGGGATTCAGGAAAAACTGTTTTTT. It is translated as CASSVDQGIQEKLFF.